This T cell receptor beta chain was identified in a study of T-cell reconstitution after alpha-beta-depleted transplantation in children. TCRbeta library construction was performed incorporating unique molecular identifiers. TCRdb passed the PCR reads through MiXCR, listing each CDR3 protein once. In the table there are around 380,000 distinct CDR3 sequences, 11% of which are singletons. The CDR3 runs 15 residues. The germline V gene has CDR1 SGHDT and CDR2 YYEEEE. Germline trimming cut 3 bases from V and 5 bases from J; bases unmatched to any gene: 10. The material sequenced was PBMCs from the stem cell graft donor, taken from the stem cell graft. This sequence was found in a human donor who donated a stem cell graft to a child with acute myeloid leukemia. The chain has TRBV5-6 and TRBJ1-1, with 7 bases identical to TRBD1. The CDR3 loop reads CASSSADRVGTEAFF. The CDR3 DNA follows: TGTGCCAGCAGCTCGGCCGACAGGGTCGGAACTGAAGCTTTCTTT.